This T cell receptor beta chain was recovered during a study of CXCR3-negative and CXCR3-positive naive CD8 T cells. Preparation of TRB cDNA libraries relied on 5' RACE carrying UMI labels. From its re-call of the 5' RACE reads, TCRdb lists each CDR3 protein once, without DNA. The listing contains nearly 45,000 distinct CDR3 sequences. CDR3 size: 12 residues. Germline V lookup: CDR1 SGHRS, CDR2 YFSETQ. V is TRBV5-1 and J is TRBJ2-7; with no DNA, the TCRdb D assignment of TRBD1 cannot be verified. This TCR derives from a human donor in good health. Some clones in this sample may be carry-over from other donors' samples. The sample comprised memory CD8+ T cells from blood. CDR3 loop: CASSSEGGEQYF.